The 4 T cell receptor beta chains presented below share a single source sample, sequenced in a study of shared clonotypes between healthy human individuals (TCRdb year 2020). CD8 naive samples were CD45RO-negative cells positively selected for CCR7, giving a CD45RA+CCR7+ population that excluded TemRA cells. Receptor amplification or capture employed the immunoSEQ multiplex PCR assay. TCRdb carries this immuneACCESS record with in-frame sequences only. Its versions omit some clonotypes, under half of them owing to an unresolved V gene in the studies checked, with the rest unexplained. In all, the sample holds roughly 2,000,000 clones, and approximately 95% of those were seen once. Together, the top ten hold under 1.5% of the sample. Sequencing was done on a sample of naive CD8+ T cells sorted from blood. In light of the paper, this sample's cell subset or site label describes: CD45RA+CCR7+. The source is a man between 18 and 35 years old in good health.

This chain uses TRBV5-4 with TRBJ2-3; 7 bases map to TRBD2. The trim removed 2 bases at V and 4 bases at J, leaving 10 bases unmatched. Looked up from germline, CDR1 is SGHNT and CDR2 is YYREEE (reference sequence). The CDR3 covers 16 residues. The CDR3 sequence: CASSFGAGEEADTQYF. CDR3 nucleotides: TGTGCCAGCAGCTTCGGGGCGGGGGAAGAGGCAGATACGCAGTATTTT.

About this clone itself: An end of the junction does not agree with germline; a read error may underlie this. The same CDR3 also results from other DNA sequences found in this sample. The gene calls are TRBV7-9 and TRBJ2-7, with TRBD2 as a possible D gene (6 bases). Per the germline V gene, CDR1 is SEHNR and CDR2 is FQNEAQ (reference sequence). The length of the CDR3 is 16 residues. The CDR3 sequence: CASSFHRDRAGYEQYF. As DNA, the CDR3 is TGCGCCAGCAGCTTTCACCGGGACCGCGCGGGGTACGAGCAGTACTTC.

CDR3 coding DNA: TGTGCCAGCAATTTGATTAGCGGCTTCAGCTCCTACGAGCAGTACTTC. It specifies CASNLISGFSSYEQYF. This sequence joins TRBV2 and TRBJ2-7, with a tentative D call TRBD2 (6 bases). The germline V gene encodes CDR1 SNHLY and CDR2 FYNNEI. The CDR3 is 16 residues long. V was trimmed by 7 bases and J by 0 bases, leaving 19 bases between them.

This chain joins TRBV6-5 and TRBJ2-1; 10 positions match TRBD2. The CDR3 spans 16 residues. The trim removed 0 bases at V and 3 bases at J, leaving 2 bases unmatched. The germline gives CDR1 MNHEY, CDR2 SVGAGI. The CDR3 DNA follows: TGTGCCAGCAGTTACTCCCTAGCGGGAGACTACAATGAGCAGTTCTTC. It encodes CASSYSLAGDYNEQFF.